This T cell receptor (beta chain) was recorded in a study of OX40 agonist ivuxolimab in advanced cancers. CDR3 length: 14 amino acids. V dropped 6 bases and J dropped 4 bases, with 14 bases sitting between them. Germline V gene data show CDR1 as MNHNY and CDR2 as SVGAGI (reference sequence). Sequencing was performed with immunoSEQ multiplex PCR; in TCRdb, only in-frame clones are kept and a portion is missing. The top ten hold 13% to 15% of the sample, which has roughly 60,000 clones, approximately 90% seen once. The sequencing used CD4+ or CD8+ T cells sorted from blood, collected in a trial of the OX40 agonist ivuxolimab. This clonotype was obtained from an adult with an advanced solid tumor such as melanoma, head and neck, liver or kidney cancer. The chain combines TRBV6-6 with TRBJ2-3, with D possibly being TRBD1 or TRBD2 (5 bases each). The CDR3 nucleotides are TGTGCCAGCAGCCTTACGGGGCGACCAGATACGCAGTATTTT. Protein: CASSLTGRPDTQYF.